Each of the 18 T cell receptor beta chains below was sequenced from the same sample in a study of PD-1 blockade in mismatch repair-deficient tumors (dated by TCRdb to 2016 to 2017). Libraries came from the immunoSEQ multiplex PCR assay. What TCRdb holds here is the immuneACCESS table cut down to in-frame rearrangements. Part of the clones is not present; checked against another copy, under half of the missing clones reflect an unresolved V gene, and the others are unexplained. The sample yields about 100,000 clones; approximately 83% were counted once. The ten largest clonotypes hold around 6.5% of the sample. Sequenced here: peripheral blood, sampled about eight months after starting pembrolizumab. These receptors were collected from an adult with mismatch repair-deficient cancer.

The V and J genes are TRBV9 and TRBJ2-1; D ambiguous. The CDR3 consists of 13 residues. Germline V gene sequence: CDR1 SGDLS, CDR2 YYNGEE. V was pared by 4 bases and J by 0 bases, with 5 bases between. In nucleotides, the CDR3 is TGTGCCAGCAGCCCTCGCTCCTACAATGAGCAGTTCTTC. It encodes CASSPRSYNEQFF. The whole variable domain, filled in from reference TRBV9 and TRBJ2-1, reads DSGVTQTPKHLITATGQRVTLRCSPRSGDLSVYWYQQSLDQGLQFLIQYYNGEERAKGNILERFSAQQFPDLHSELNLSSLELGDSALYFCASSPRSYNEQFFGPGTRLTVL.

The V call is TRBV11-2, the J call TRBJ2-2; TRBD1 is a possible D gene (6 bases). The germline V gene encodes CDR1 SGHAT and CDR2 FQNNGV. The CDR3 consists of 17 residues. Trimming took 1 base from V and 7 from J, leaving 19 bases between them. Here the CDR3 reads CASSLGWGQARYGELFF. The CDR3 nucleotides are TGTGCCAGCAGCTTAGGGTGGGGACAAGCGCGATACGGGGAGCTGTTTTTT. Drawing the rest from reference TRBV11-2 and TRBJ2-2, the complete variable domain is EAGVAQSPRYKIIEKRQSVAFWCNPISGHATLYWYQQILGQGPKLLIQFQNNGVVDDSQLPKDRFSAERLKGVDSTLKIQPAKLEDSAVYLCASSLGWGQARYGELFFGEGSRLTVL.

The genes are TRBV27 and TRBJ2-5; unclear D gene. The CDR3 has 11 residues. Trimming pared 2 bases from V and 5 bases from J, leaving 3 bases between. The germline V gene encodes CDR1 MNHEY and CDR2 SMNVEV (reference sequence). This CDR3 is CASSLGETQYF. Written as DNA, the CDR3 is TGTGCCAGCAGTTTAGGGGAGACCCAGTACTTC.

The chain is built from TRBV5-5 and TRBJ2-5; D not certain. Trimming removed 1 base from V and 5 bases from J, with 9 bases in between. The CDR3 totals 13 residues. CDR1 SGHKS and CDR2 YYEKEE come from the germline V gene (reference sequence). CDR3 loop: CASSLLGRETQYF. The CDR3 DNA follows: TGTGCCAGCAGCTTGTTAGGCAGGGAGACCCAGTACTTC.

This chain joins TRBV5-1 and TRBJ2-3, with 10 bases fitting TRBD1. The germline gives CDR1 SGHRS, CDR2 YFSETQ. V trimming: 4 bases; J trimming: 5 bases; junction bases outside the gene matches: 7. This CDR3 is 15 amino acids long. CDR3 sequence reads: CASSEGQGHVDTQYF. The CDR3 nucleotides are TGCGCCAGCAGCGAGGGACAGGGGCATGTAGATACGCAGTATTTT.

The chain employs TRBV30 and TRBJ2-5, with 10 bases fitting TRBD2. This CDR3 contains 14 residues. Per germline, CDR1 GTSNPN and CDR2 SVGIG (reference sequence). V was clipped by 4 bases and J by 3 bases; unmatched bases: 5. The CDR3: CAWTRTSGKETQYF. CDR3 coding DNA: TGTGCCTGGACACGGACTAGCGGAAAAGAGACCCAGTACTTC. Filled out from reference TRBV30 and TRBJ2-5, the complete variable domain reads SQTIHQWPATLVQPVGSPLSLECTVEGTSNPNLYWYRQAAGRGLQLLFYSVGIGQISSEVPQNLSASRPQDRQFILSSKKLLLSDSGFYLCAWTRTSGKETQYFGPGTRLLVL.

The CDR3 DNA reads TGCAGCGTTGAAGGGTCCGAATGGGAGACCCAGTACTTC. Translation: CSVEGSEWETQYF. The V gene is TRBV29-1, the J gene TRBJ2-5, with D hard to call. The length of the CDR3 is 13 residues. Germline V lookup: CDR1 SQVTM, CDR2 ANQGSEA. V shed 1 base and J shed 5 bases, with 11 bases lying between them.

The chain combines TRBV25-1 with TRBJ1-1; tentatively, D is TRBD1 (6 bases). Germline CDR1 reads MGHDK; CDR2 reads SYGVNS. The V end was cut by 1 base, the J end by 5 bases, with 11 bases between. This CDR3 is built from 14 residues. The DNA of the CDR3 is TGTGCCAGCAGTGAATCCGGGGGGCAAACTGAAGCTTTCTTT. It specifies CASSESGGQTEAFF.

The chain joins TRBV25-1 to TRBJ1-1; D may be TRBD1 (6 bases). Germline V gene sequence: CDR1 MGHDK, CDR2 SYGVNS. The CDR3 totals 14 residues. Trimming removed 3 bases at V and 10 bases at J, with 18 bases between. The CDR3 loop reads CASSDPDRPLRAFF. The CDR3 DNA is TGTGCCAGCAGTGACCCCGACAGGCCCCTTCGAGCTTTCTTT.

The rearrangement joins TRBV11-2 to TRBJ2-7, with D possibly matching TRBD1 (5 bases). The germline V and J ends were trimmed by 3 bases and 0 bases, with 6 bases remaining between them. The CDR3 has 13 amino acids. In germline, CDR1 is SGHAT, CDR2 FQNNGV. The CDR3 spells CASSLDNSYEQYF. As DNA, the CDR3 is TGTGCCAGCAGCTTGGACAACTCCTACGAGCAGTACTTC.

The genes are TRBV10-3 and TRBJ2-5; 7 bases fit TRBD1. The CDR3 runs 14 residues. The trim removed 5 bases at V and 2 bases at J, leaving 5 bases unmatched. Germline V gene sequence: CDR1 ENHRY, CDR2 SYGVKD. CDR3 loop: CAISRTGNQETQYF. In DNA form, the CDR3 reads TGTGCCATCAGTCGGACAGGCAATCAAGAGACCCAGTACTTC.

DNA of the CDR3: TGCGCCAGCAGCCAAGCCAGAGGTCAAGAGACCCAGTACTTC. Amino acid sequence: CASSQARGQETQYF. The chain recombines TRBV4-1 with TRBJ2-5; D not resolved. The CDR3 extends over 14 amino acids. The germline V gene encodes CDR1 MGHRA and CDR2 YSYEKL. Between the trimmed V and J ends, which lost 1 base and 2 bases, there was a span of 8 bases.

This chain uses TRBV5-1 with TRBJ2-7, with a tentative D call TRBD2 (6 bases). Germline V lookup: CDR1 SGHRS, CDR2 YFSETQ. Trimming stripped 5 bases from V and 1 base from J, with 13 bases between. The CDR3 length is 14 residues. CDR3 in amino acids: CASRRDASSYEQYF. Written as DNA, the CDR3 is TGCGCCAGCAGGCGGGACGCATCTTCCTACGAGCAGTACTTC. Supplemented by reference TRBV5-1 and TRBJ2-7, the full variable domain reads KAGVTQTPRYLIKTRGQQVTLSCSPISGHRSVSWYQQTPGQGLQFLFEYFSETQRNKGNFPGRFSGRQFSNSRSEMNVSTLELGDSALYLCASRRDASSYEQYFGPGTRLTVT.

The chain employs TRBV6-6 and TRBJ2-3, with TRBD2 as a possible D gene (5 bases). Germline CDR1 is MNHNY and CDR2 is SVGAGI (reference sequence). Between the trimmed V and J ends, which lost 6 bases and 4 bases, there was a span of 14 bases. The CDR3 is made up of 14 amino acids. DNA of the CDR3: TGTGCCAGCAGCCGCCGTATCGGGGCAGATACGCAGTATTTT. It is translated as CASSRRIGADTQYF.

On this clone: A junction boundary mismatches the germline segment, possibly from a read error. The chain employs TRBV10-3 and TRBJ1-1; 8 positions agree with TRBD1. This CDR3 comprises 14 residues. Germline V CDR1 and CDR2: ENHRY, SYGVKD. The CDR3 region has the DNA TGTGCCATCACTCCGGACAGGGAAGTCACTGAGGCTTTCTTT. It encodes CAITPDREVTEAFF.

This clone is a singleton in its sample. The CDR3 nucleotides are TGTGCCAGCAGTGAACTTCGGAACACTGAAGCTTTCTTT. The encoded protein is CASSELRNTEAFF. The chain links TRBV25-1 to TRBJ1-1, with no clear D. The V gene lost 2 bases and the J gene lost 1 base, with 5 bases spanning the gap. The CDR3 contains 13 residues. Germline V gene sequence: CDR1 MGHDK, CDR2 SYGVNS.

The chain combines TRBV7-9 with TRBJ1-3; weak D call: TRBD1 (6 bases). In germline, CDR1 is SEHNR, CDR2 FQNEAQ (reference sequence). The CDR3 totals 17 residues. Trimming pared 3 bases from V and 0 bases from J, leaving 15 bases between. CDR3 sequence: CASSFPGVQRSGNTIYF. The CDR3 DNA sequence: TGTGCCAGCAGCTTCCCAGGGGTGCAACGCTCTGGAAACACCATATATTTT. Drawing the rest from reference TRBV7-9 and TRBJ1-3, the complete variable domain is DTGVSQNPRHKITKRGQNVTFRCDPISEHNRLYWYRQTLGQGPEFLTYFQNEAQLEKSRLLSDRFSAERPKGSFSTLEIQRTEQGDSAMYLCASSFPGVQRSGNTIYFGEGSWLTVV.

V and J are TRBV5-6 and TRBJ1-4; D unresolved. V lost 0 bases and J 8 bases, leaving 8 bases between the germline ends. Germline CDR1 SGHDT, CDR2 YYEEEE. This CDR3 is built from 13 residues. Written as DNA, the CDR3 is TGTGCCAGCAGCTTGGGAGGGCACGAAAAACTGTTTTTT. Its protein is CASSLGGHEKLFF.